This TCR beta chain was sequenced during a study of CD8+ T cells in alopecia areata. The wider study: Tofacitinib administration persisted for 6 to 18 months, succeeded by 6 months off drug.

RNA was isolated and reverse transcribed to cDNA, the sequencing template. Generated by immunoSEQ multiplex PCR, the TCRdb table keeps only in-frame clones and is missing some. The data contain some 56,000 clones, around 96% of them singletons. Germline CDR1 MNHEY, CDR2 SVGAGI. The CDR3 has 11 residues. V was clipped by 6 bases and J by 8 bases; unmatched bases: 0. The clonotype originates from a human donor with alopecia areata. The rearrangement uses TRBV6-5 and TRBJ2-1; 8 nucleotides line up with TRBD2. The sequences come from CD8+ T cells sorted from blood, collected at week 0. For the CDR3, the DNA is TGTGCCAGCAGGCGGGGGGATGAGCAGTTCTTC. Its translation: CASRRGDEQFF.